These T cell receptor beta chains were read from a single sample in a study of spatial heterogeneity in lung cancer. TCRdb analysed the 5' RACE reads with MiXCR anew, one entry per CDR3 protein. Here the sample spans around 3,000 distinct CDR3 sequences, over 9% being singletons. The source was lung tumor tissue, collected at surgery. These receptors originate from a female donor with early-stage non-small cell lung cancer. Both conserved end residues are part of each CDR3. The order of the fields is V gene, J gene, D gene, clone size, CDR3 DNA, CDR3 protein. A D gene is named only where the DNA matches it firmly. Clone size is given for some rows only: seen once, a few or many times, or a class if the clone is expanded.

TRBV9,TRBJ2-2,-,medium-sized,TGTGCCAGCAGCGTAGCCACAGGGAGGACCGGGGAGCTGTTTTTT,CASSVATGRTGELFF
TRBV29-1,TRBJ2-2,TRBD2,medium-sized,TGCAGCGTTGGAGGACTAGCGGGAGGGCCCACCGGGGAGCTGTTTTTT,CSVGGLAGGPTGELFF
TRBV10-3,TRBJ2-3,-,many,TGTGCCATCAGTGACAGCAGGGAGACGGGTCCGCAGTATTTT,CAISDSRETGPQYF
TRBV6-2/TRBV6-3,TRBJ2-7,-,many,TGTGCCAGCAGTCCATACCCCAAACAGGTCTCCTACGAGCAGTACTTC,CASSPYPKQVSYEQYF
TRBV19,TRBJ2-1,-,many,TGTGCCAGTAGCAGGCCTAGCTCCTACAATGAGCAGTTCTTC,CASSRPSSYNEQFF
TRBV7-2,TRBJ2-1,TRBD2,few,TGTGCCAGCAGCTTGGAACTAGCGGGGGGGAAGCAGTTCTTC,CASSLELAGGKQFF
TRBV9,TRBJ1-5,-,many,TGTGCCAGCAGCGTAGAGGGGAATAGCAATCAGCCCCAGCATTTT,CASSVEGNSNQPQHF
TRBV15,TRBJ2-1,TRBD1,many,TGTGCCACCAGCGGGGGACAGGGGATTGTCAATGAGCAGTTCTTC,CATSGGQGIVNEQFF
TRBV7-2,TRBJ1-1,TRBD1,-,TGTGCCAGCAGCTACCTACTCACAGGGGGCAAGGTAACGCCTAATTTT,CASSYLLTGGKVTPNF
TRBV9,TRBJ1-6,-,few,TGTGCCAGCAGCTTGAGCCCGGAAACAAACGGTTCACCCCTCCACTTT,CASSLSPETNGSPLHF
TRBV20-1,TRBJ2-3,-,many,TGCAGTGCTAGTAGTGGGCTAGGGACAGATACGCAGTATTTT,CSASSGLGTDTQYF
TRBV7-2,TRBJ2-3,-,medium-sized,TGTGCCAGCAGCCCTCCCCGGGGGTTAGATACGCAGTATTTT,CASSPPRGLDTQYF
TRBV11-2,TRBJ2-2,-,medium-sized,TGTGCCAGCAGCTTCATCGGAAGGGGAAGTGAGCTGTTTTTT,CASSFIGRGSELFF
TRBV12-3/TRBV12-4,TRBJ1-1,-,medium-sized,TGTGCCAGCAGTTTTCCCCAGGGCGAGCTCCTTACTGAAGCTTTCTTT,CASSFPQGELLTEAFF
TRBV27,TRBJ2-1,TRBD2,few,TGTGCCAGCAGTCCCGGCGGGAGGAACTACAATGAGCAGTTCTTC,CASSPGGRNYNEQFF
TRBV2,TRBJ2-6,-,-,TGTGCCAGCAGCTCAGGGGCCGTTGCATCTGGGGCCAACGTCCTGACTTTC,CASSSGAVASGANVLTF
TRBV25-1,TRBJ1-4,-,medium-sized,TGTGCCAGCAGTGAACAAAGGGGAACTAATGAAAAACTGTTTTTT,CASSEQRGTNEKLFF
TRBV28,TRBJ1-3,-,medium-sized,TGTGCCAGCACTCCATACGCCGTGGGGATCCCCTCTGGAAACACCATATATTTT,CASTPYAVGIPSGNTIYF
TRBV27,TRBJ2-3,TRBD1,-,TGTGCCAGCAGTTTAACAGGGGGCCCAGATACGCAGTATTTT,CASSLTGGPDTQYF
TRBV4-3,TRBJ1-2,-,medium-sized,TGCGCCAGCAGCCGAGAATCTGGTGTACTCTATGGCTACACCTTC,CASSRESGVLYGYTF
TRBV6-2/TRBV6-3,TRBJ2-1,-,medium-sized,TGTGCCAGCTCTAAGTTAAGTCCCCCCAATGAGCAGTTCTTC,CASSKLSPPNEQFF
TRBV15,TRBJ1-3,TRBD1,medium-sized,TGTGCCACCAGGACAGGGCTACTACTAAACTCTGGAAACACCATATATTTT,CATRTGLLLNSGNTIYF
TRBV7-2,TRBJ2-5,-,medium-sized,TGTGCCAGCAGCTTTAGTTCCGAGACCCAGTACTTC,CASSFSSETQYF
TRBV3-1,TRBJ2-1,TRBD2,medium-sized,TGTGCCAGCAGCCCCCGCTTGGGGACTAAGCTTGAGCAGTTCTTC,CASSPRLGTKLEQFF
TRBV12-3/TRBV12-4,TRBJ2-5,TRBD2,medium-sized,TGTGCCAGCAGTCCTACCCACGGGACTAGACAAGAGACCCAGTACTTC,CASSPTHGTRQETQYF
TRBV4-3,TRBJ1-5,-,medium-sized,TGCGCCAGCAGCCAAGCGCGGATGGGACAGCCCCAGCATTTT,CASSQARMGQPQHF
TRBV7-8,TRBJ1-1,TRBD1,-,TGTGCCAGCAGCTCAGGGACGGGACAGAGTGCTTTCTTT,CASSSGTGQSAFF
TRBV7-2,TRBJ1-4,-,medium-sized,TGTGCCAGCAGCAAAGGACTGGTCGAAAATGAAAAACTGTTTTTT,CASSKGLVENEKLFF
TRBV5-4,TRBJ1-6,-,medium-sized,TGTGCCAGCAGCCCTCAACTCACAGGTGGCTCCTATAATTCACCCCTCCACTTT,CASSPQLTGGSYNSPLHF
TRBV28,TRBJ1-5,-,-,TGTGCCAGCAGTCTAACGGGCCTTCCCAAGGTTAGGCATTTT,CASSLTGLPKVRHF